Each of the 20 T cell receptor beta chains below was sequenced from the same sample in a study of cytomegalovirus exposure and HLA in healthy donors. 13 Jbeta primers and 60 Vbeta primers were used for the PCR. Some clones are missing from TCRdb's copy, which holds only in-frame ones; the method was immunoSEQ multiplex PCR. The sample lists 150,000 to 250,000 clones; less than 80% were seen once. Sequences were obtained from PBMCs. The origin of the receptors is a woman aged 25 to 45 in good health and CMV-seropositive.

The V and J genes are TRBV29-1 and TRBJ2-3; D gene ambiguous. The V gene lost 5 bases and the J gene lost 2 bases, with 14 bases spanning the gap. CDR1 and CDR2 from the germline V gene are SQVTM and ANQGSEA. This CDR3 region has 14 residues. CDR3 protein: CSVQITTTTDTQYF. CDR3 in DNA: TGCAGCGTTCAAATCACCACTACCACAGATACGCAGTATTTT.

Here the CDR3 reads CSVPGQDYYGYTF. In nucleotides, the CDR3 is TGCAGCGTCCCAGGGCAGGATTACTATGGCTACACCTTC. V is TRBV29-1 and J is TRBJ1-2; D may be TRBD1 (5 bases). Deletions cut 6 bases from V and 3 bases from J, with 14 bases between. The CDR3 sequence is 13 residues long. Germline CDR1 reads SQVTM; CDR2 reads ANQGSEA.

This rearrangement joins TRBV2 to TRBJ2-7; D not certain. Germline V gene data show CDR1 as SNHLY and CDR2 as FYNNEI. V lost 6 bases and J 2 bases, leaving 8 bases between the germline ends. This CDR3 is built from 12 residues. The CDR3 sequence is CASRNLTYEQYF. In nucleotides, the CDR3 is TGTGCCAGCAGGAACCTAACCTACGAGCAGTACTTC.

The J gene is TRBJ2-7, the V gene TRBV5-1, with D possibly being TRBD2 (5 bases). The germline V gene has CDR1 SGHRS and CDR2 YFSETQ. The V end lost 5 bases, the J end lost 0 bases, and 15 bases lay between the germline ends. This CDR3 has 15 amino acids. This chain's CDR3 is CASRAGPASSYEQYF. CDR3 bases: TGCGCCAGCAGGGCGGGCCCAGCGAGCTCCTACGAGCAGTACTTC. Combining the CDR3 with reference TRBV5-1 and TRBJ2-7 gives the whole variable domain KAGVTQTPRYLIKTRGQQVTLSCSPISGHRSVSWYQQTPGQGLQFLFEYFSETQRNKGNFPGRFSGRQFSNSRSEMNVSTLELGDSALYLCASRAGPASSYEQYFGPGTRLTVT.

V gene TRBV4-3 combines with J gene TRBJ2-2, with D possibly being TRBD2 (5 bases). The CDR3 is made up of 15 amino acids. The germline gives CDR1 LGHNA, CDR2 YSLEER. The ends were cut back, 0 bases at V and 6 bases at J, with 11 bases in the middle. Here the CDR3 reads CASSQDWGVSGELFF. CDR3 DNA sequence: TGCGCCAGCAGCCAAGATTGGGGAGTCTCCGGGGAGCTGTTTTTT.

The V gene is TRBV25-1, the J gene TRBJ2-1; 8 nucleotides match TRBD2. Looked up from germline, CDR1 is MGHDK and CDR2 is SYGVNS. J lost 3 bases, V lost 6 bases, and 4 bases had no gene match. CDR3 length equals 14 residues. CDR3 in DNA: TGTGCCAGCAGCCTTGGGACTAGCTACAATGAGCAGTTCTTC. Residues: CASSLGTSYNEQFF.

This clone was seen just once. The rearrangement joins TRBV11-2 to TRBJ1-1; D not certain. The V gene lost 3 bases and the J gene lost 6 bases, with 8 bases spanning the gap. This CDR3 spans 12 amino acids. Germline CDR1 SGHAT, CDR2 FQNNGV. CDR3 in DNA: TGTGCCAGCAGCTTTCGGGAACCTGAAGCTTTCTTT. This codes for CASSFREPEAFF.

The rearrangement links TRBV5-4 to TRBJ2-2; 7 nucleotides agree with TRBD2. The V segment lost 0 bases and the J segment 7 bases; nucleotides outside the gene matches: 3. CDR1 is SGHNT, CDR2 YYREEE, per germline (reference sequence). The CDR3 is 14 amino acids. CDR3 sequence: CASSLAGGFGELFF. In DNA, the CDR3 is TGTGCCAGCAGCTTGGCCGGGGGGTTCGGGGAGCTGTTTTTT.

The chain has TRBV5-1 and TRBJ1-5, with D tentatively TRBD1 (5 bases). Germline assignment: CDR1 SGHRS and CDR2 YFSETQ. The CDR3 is made up of 14 amino acids. The ends were cut back, 7 bases at V and 4 bases at J, with 15 bases in the middle. CDR3 sequence: CASRDGGFNQPQHF. Written as DNA, the CDR3 is TGCGCCAGCCGAGACGGGGGGTTTAATCAGCCCCAGCATTTT.

This clone was observed a few times. The CDR3 DNA reads TGTGCCAGCAGCTTAGCGCGCGACAGGGTCAGCGATGAGCAGTTCTTC. Translating it yields CASSLARDRVSDEQFF. The chain has TRBV11-2 and TRBJ2-1, with 7 bases lining up with TRBD1. V shed 1 base and J 8 bases; nucleotides not matched to a gene: 11. The CDR3 sequence is 16 residues long. The germline gives CDR1 SGHAT, CDR2 FQNNGV.

This clone appeared a single time. The V and J genes are TRBV2 and TRBJ1-2; 7 bases are a match to TRBD1. V lost 2 bases and J lost 4; bases outside the gene matches: 13. This CDR3 comprises 17 residues. Germline V gene data show CDR1 as SNHLY and CDR2 as FYNNEI. CDR3 bases: TGTGCCAGCAGTGAAATGTCCCTTCCGGCAGGGGGCTATGGCTACACCTTC. This codes for CASSEMSLPAGGYGYTF.

The chain uses TRBV7-2 and TRBJ2-3, with D possibly TRBD1 on 6 matching bases. Germline V gene lookup returns CDR1 SGHTA and CDR2 FQGNSA. This CDR3 comprises 15 residues. V was pared by 1 base and J by 2 bases, with 10 bases between. CDR3 nucleotide sequence: TGTGCCAGCAGCTTAGAGGCAGGGGCCACAGATACGCAGTATTTT. Translation: CASSLEAGATDTQYF.

The V and J genes are TRBV9 and TRBJ2-1, with D uncertain. The CDR3 length is 14 residues. Between the trimmed V and J ends, which lost 3 bases and 8 bases, there was a span of 15 bases. The germline V gene encodes CDR1 SGDLS and CDR2 YYNGEE. CDR3 sequence (DNA): TGTGCCAGCAGCGCGGCCCCAACGGGTTATGAGCAGTTCTTC. Its protein is CASSAAPTGYEQFF.

The chain uses TRBV27 and TRBJ2-1, with TRBD1 matching over 8 bases. V lost 2 bases and J lost 4; bases outside the gene matches: 4. Germline assignment: CDR1 MNHEY and CDR2 SMNVEV (reference sequence). The CDR3 has 15 amino acids. Here the CDR3 DNA reads TGTGCCAGCAGTTTAGGGACAGGTCGATACAATGAGCAGTTCTTC. This codes for CASSLGTGRYNEQFF.

The CDR3 here is CASTQRGETQYF. CDR3 nucleotide sequence: TGTGCCAGCACCCAACGGGGAGAGACCCAGTACTTC. The gene calls are TRBV6-6 and TRBJ2-5; tentative D call: TRBD2 (5 bases). This CDR3 contains 12 residues. The V gene's germline CDR1 is MNHNY and CDR2 SVGAGI (reference sequence). Trimming took 7 bases from V and 4 from J, leaving 10 bases between them.

The V gene is TRBV30, the J gene TRBJ2-7, with 11 bases aligning to TRBD2. This CDR3 contains 15 residues. Germline V gives CDR1 GTSNPN, CDR2 SVGIG (reference sequence). V lost 6 bases and J lost 4; bases outside the gene matches: 11. CDR3: CACHPTSGRMYEQYF. In nucleotides, the CDR3 is TGTGCCTGTCACCCCACTAGCGGGAGAATGTACGAGCAGTACTTC.

The chain employs TRBV5-4 and TRBJ1-1; D gene unclear. This CDR3 is built from 16 residues. The germline V and J ends were trimmed by 4 bases and 11 bases, with 27 bases remaining between them. CDR1 SGHNT and CDR2 YYREEE come from the germline V gene (reference sequence). CDR3 sequence (DNA): TGTGCCAGCAGCACCAATCCCAACGACGGGTTTAATAAGGCTTTCTTT. This sequence encodes CASSTNPNDGFNKAFF. Full variable domain (remainder filled in from reference TRBV5-4 and TRBJ1-1): ETGVTQSPTHLIKTRGQQVTLRCSSQSGHNTVSWYQQALGQGPQFIFQYYREEENGRGNFPPRFSGLQFPNYSSELNVNALELDDSALYLCASSTNPNDGFNKAFFGQGTRLTVV.

The sample holds one count of this clone. In DNA form, the CDR3 reads TGTGCCAGCAGCAAAGGCACGGGACAGTGCACAGATACGCAGTATTTT. This translates into CASSKGTGQCTDTQYF. V is TRBV21-1 and J is TRBJ2-3; TRBD1 was called by the table and not checked on the DNA. TRBV21-1 is shown as a pseudogene. This CDR3 has 16 amino acids.

The V and J genes are TRBV7-2 and TRBJ1-2; TRBD1 matches 7 bases. V lost 7 bases to trimming and J lost 0 bases; unmatched junction nucleotides: 5. Germline CDR1 and CDR2: SGHTA and FQGNSA. This CDR3 contains 14 residues. CDR3 DNA sequence: TGTGCCAGCACCGACAGGGCAACTAACTATGGCTACACCTTC. This sequence encodes CASTDRATNYGYTF.

The chain has TRBV10-2 and TRBJ2-1, with D maybe TRBD2 (6 bases). CDR1 WSHSY and CDR2 SAAADI come from the germline V gene. The germline V and J ends were trimmed by 7 bases and 0 bases, with 16 bases remaining between them. This CDR3 has 16 amino acids. The CDR3: CASMRGGSGSYNEQFF. CDR3 nucleotides: TGCGCCAGCATGAGAGGAGGGTCGGGCTCCTACAATGAGCAGTTCTTC.